A single sample is the source of the 4 T cell receptor beta chains below, sequenced in a study of human T cells and chemical hapten exposure. TCRdb processed the RACE reads anew with MiXCR; each CDR3 protein has one entry. This sample has more than 85,000 distinct CDR3 sequences, with 8.5% to 9% found just once. Time point described: pre-sensitization, week 0. Treatment reported: therapeutic diphenylcyclopropenone sensitization with weekly scalp DPC. The sequences come from whole blood, collected in connection with sensitization to the hapten diphenylcyclopropenone (DPC). The receptors were gathered from a man aged 35 to 55 with alopecia areata. Some clones in this sample may be carry-over from other donors' samples.

In its sample, this clonotype was seen many times. This chain joins TRBV5-1 and TRBJ2-5; 11 nucleotides match TRBD2. The CDR3 has 16 residues. In germline, CDR1 is SGHRS, CDR2 YFSETQ. V trimming: 0 bases; J trimming: 5 bases; junction bases outside the gene matches: 6. CDR3 in amino acids: CASSLALAGVGETQYF. The CDR3, as DNA: TGCGCCAGCAGCTTGGCACTAGCGGGAGTCGGGGAGACCCAGTACTTC.

This clonotype was seen at least ten times. The rearrangement links TRBV29-1 to TRBJ2-1, with 8 bases that match TRBD1. With 5 bases clipped from V and 7 bases from J, the junction kept 10 bases outside the gene matches. This CDR3 contains 14 residues. Per the germline V gene, CDR1 is SQVTM and CDR2 is ANQGSEA. Here the CDR3 DNA reads TGCAGCGTTACTGGTTTGACAGGGGAGAATGAGCAGTTCTTC. Protein sequence: CSVTGLTGENEQFF.

The gene calls are TRBV3-1 and TRBJ1-6; 7 bases fit TRBD1. J was trimmed by 9 bases and V by 3 bases; bases with no gene match: 11. CDR3 size: 16 residues. Germline CDR1 LGHDT, CDR2 YNNKEL (reference sequence). CDR3 nucleotide sequence: TGTGCCAGCAGCCACGTAGGACAGGCACCTAGTTCACCCCTCCACTTT. Translation gives CASSHVGQAPSSPLHF.

This clonotype showed up just a few times. The chain employs TRBV11-3 and TRBJ2-7; no reliable D call. V gave up 4 bases and J gave up 4 bases, with 11 bases separating them. Germline V gene lookup returns CDR1 SGHNT and CDR2 YENEEA. The CDR3 is 13 amino acids. The CDR3, as DNA: TGTGCCAGCAGCTCGGGTTTTGGGTACGAGCAGTACTTC. It is translated as CASSSGFGYEQYF. Filled out from reference TRBV11-3 and TRBJ2-7, the complete variable domain reads EAGVVQSPRYKIIEKKQPVAFWCNPISGHNTLYWYLQNLGQGPELLIRYENEEAVDDSQLPKDRFSAERLKGVDSTLKIQPAELGDSAVYLCASSSGFGYEQYFGPGTRLTVT.